The 17 T cell receptor beta chains presented below share a single source sample, sequenced in a study of T cells in Graves' hyperthyroidism and ophthalmopathy. Authors of the study amplified TCR beta CDR3 regions from RNA transcripts. Carried out on the TCR CDR3, a first-round RT-PCR used the HTBI primer set. Using its own MiXCR run on the multiplex PCR reads, TCRdb lists one record per CDR3 protein. The sample records about 600,000 distinct CDR3 sequences, more than 15% being singletons. The sample consisted of blood. These TCRs come from a woman between 40 and 50 years old with Graves' ophthalmopathy.

J is TRBJ1-6 and V is TRBV12-3 or TRBV12-4, with D unclear. With 7 bases removed from V and 7 bases from J, the gap between germline ends came to 8 bases. CDR3 length: 12 residues. The DNA for the CDR3 is TGTGCCAGCACCTCTGTGAATTCACCCCTCCACTTT. Its translation: CASTSVNSPLHF.

Comments on this clonotype: The junction differs from germline at one of its ends, possibly a read error. V usage is TRBV5-1 and J usage is TRBJ2-6; D is ambiguous. The CDR3 runs to 15 residues. Germline V gene data show CDR1 as SGHRS and CDR2 as YFSETQ. This CDR3 reads CSRSGPSSGANVLTF. The CDR3 region has the DNA TGTTCCCGTTCAGGCCCGAGCTCTGGGGCCAACGTCCTGACTTTC.

This clonotype was observed many times. V and J are TRBV18 and TRBJ1-6; unclear D gene. Looked up from germline, CDR1 is KGHSH and CDR2 is LQKENI. The CDR3 is 15 amino acids. V dropped 3 bases and J dropped 8 bases, with 14 bases sitting between them. In nucleotides, the CDR3 is TGTGCCAGCTCACCGACCGGACTGCAGGATTCACCCCTCCACTTT. This sequence encodes CASSPTGLQDSPLHF. The whole variable domain, remainder taken from reference TRBV18 and TRBJ1-6, is NAGVMQNPRHLVRRRGQEARLRCSPMKGHSHVYWYRQLPEEGLKFMVYLQKENIIDESGMPKERFSAEFPKEGPSILRIQQVVRGDSAAYFCASSPTGLQDSPLHFGNGTRLTVT.

This chain links TRBV7-9 with TRBJ1-5; 7 nucleotides line up with TRBD1. The germline V gene encodes CDR1 SEHNR and CDR2 FQNEAQ (reference sequence). The V and J ends lost 5 bases and 4 bases, in that order; junction bases with no gene match: 11. The CDR3 extends over 16 amino acids. The CDR3 protein is CASSPGDRIPNQPQHF. The DNA for the CDR3 is TGTGCCAGCAGCCCCGGGGACAGAATACCGAATCAGCCCCAGCATTTT.

This clonotype came up a few times. The V and J genes are TRBV12-3 or TRBV12-4 and TRBJ2-2; 10 bases map to TRBD1. The CDR3 is 15 amino acids. The ends lost 5 bases at V and 6 bases at J; junction bases unmatched: 6. The chain's CDR3 is CASSPTGTGAGELFF. The CDR3 nucleotides are TGTGCCAGCAGTCCCACCGGGACAGGGGCCGGGGAGCTGTTTTTT.

This clonotype showed up just a few times. The rearrangement links TRBV20-1 to TRBJ2-3; possibly TRBD2 for D (5 bases). Trimming left V 8 bases short and J 0 bases short, with 12 bases between. CDR1 and CDR2 from the germline V gene are DFQATT and SNEGSKA (reference sequence). The CDR3 is made up of 13 amino acids. The CDR3 nucleotides read TGCAGTAGGACTGAGACTAGCACAGATACGCAGTATTTT. Protein product: CSRTETSTDTQYF.

The chain couples TRBV20-1 to TRBJ2-2; 7 positions match TRBD1. V dropped 2 bases and J dropped 0; count of bases not matched to a gene: 3. Germline lookup yields CDR1 DFQATT and CDR2 SNEGSKA (reference sequence). This CDR3 contains 15 residues. CDR3 sequence (DNA): TGCAGTGCTAGACTGGGACAGCCGAACACCGGGGAGCTGTTTTTT. Its protein is CSARLGQPNTGELFF.

This clonotype came up many times. The rearrangement links TRBV28 to TRBJ1-5; TRBD1 aligns across 7 bases. The CDR3 consists of 14 residues. From germline, CDR1 is MDHEN and CDR2 SYDVKM. V lost 7 bases and J lost 0; bases outside the gene matches: 3. The DNA of the CDR3 is TGTGCCAGCACGGGACAGCTTAGCAATCAGCCCCAGCATTTT. Its protein product is CASTGQLSNQPQHF.

This clonotype was recorded many times. This chain connects TRBV2 to TRBJ2-7; 11 nucleotides match TRBD1. The junction had 6 bases not matched to a gene; V was cut back by 7 bases and J by 4 bases. CDR1 and CDR2 from the germline V gene are SNHLY and FYNNEI. The CDR3 is made up of 14 amino acids. CDR3 nucleotides: TGTGCCAGCACCGGGACAGGGGGAGATTACGAGCAGTACTTC. It specifies CASTGTGGDYEQYF.

This clonotype showed up many times. The rearrangement joins TRBV11-2 to TRBJ2-3, with D possibly matching TRBD2 (5 bases). V shed 2 bases and J shed 2 bases, with 11 bases lying between them. CDR3 length: 15 residues. The germline V gene encodes CDR1 SGHAT and CDR2 FQNNGV. The CDR3 DNA follows: TGTGCCAGCAGCTTACGACAACGGGACACAGATACGCAGTATTTT. Translated: CASSLRQRDTDTQYF.

This chain uses TRBV3-1 with TRBJ2-1; 7 bases align to TRBD2. V was pared by 4 bases and J by 4 bases, with 4 bases of the junction left unmatched. This CDR3 has 14 amino acids. Germline CDR1 LGHDT, CDR2 YNNKEL (reference sequence). CDR3 sequence: CASSRGAGYNEQFF. The CDR3 DNA reads TGTGCCAGCAGCCGAGGAGCGGGGTACAATGAGCAGTTCTTC.

J is TRBJ1-4 and V is TRBV4-1; TRBD1 aligns across 8 bases. The germline CDR1 and CDR2 sequences are MGHRA and YSYEKL. V was clipped by 4 bases and J by 4 bases; unmatched bases: 8. The CDR3 consists of 16 residues. The chain's CDR3 is CASSRAGQGGNEKLFF. The CDR3 DNA sequence: TGCGCCAGCAGCCGGGCCGGACAGGGCGGTAATGAAAAACTGTTTTTT.

This clonotype has ten or more counts. The chain combines TRBV2 with TRBJ2-7, with a weak D call TRBD1 (6 bases). Trimming took off 5 bases at V and 4 bases at J, with 18 bases between the two ends. This CDR3 comprises 15 residues. CDR1 and CDR2 (germline): SNHLY, FYNNEI. In nucleotides, the CDR3 is TGTGCCAGCAGTTTAAAGGACAGAAGGAATTACGAGCAGTACTTC. This gives the protein CASSLKDRRNYEQYF.

This clonotype has only a few counts. The rearrangement links TRBV9 to TRBJ2-5; TRBD2 aligns across 11 bases. This CDR3 is built from 18 residues. Germline V gives CDR1 SGDLS, CDR2 YYNGEE. V was clipped by 0 bases and J by 1 base; unmatched bases: 8. CDR3 bases: TGTGCCAGCAGCGTAGCTTCTGGGACTAGCGGCATCCAAGAGACCCAGTACTTC. Its protein is CASSVASGTSGIQETQYF.

For the CDR3, the DNA is TGTGCCAGCAGTGAAGATAGCAGGGGAGGGGAGCAGTACTTC. As protein: CASSEDSRGGEQYF. The chain recombines TRBV6-1 with TRBJ2-7, with TRBD2 as a possible D gene (7 bases). This CDR3 is 14 amino acids long. Trimming stripped 1 base from V and 7 bases from J, with 14 bases between. Germline loops: CDR1 MNHNS, CDR2 SASEGT.

The rearrangement uses TRBV20-1 and TRBJ1-4; D call uncertain. Germline-derived CDR1 and CDR2 are DFQATT and SNEGSKA (reference sequence). V was pared by 2 bases and J by 0 bases, with 10 bases between. The CDR3 runs 15 residues. CDR3: CSARMATSTNEKLFF. CDR3 DNA: TGCAGTGCTAGAATGGCGACTTCAACTAATGAAAAACTGTTTTTT.

Only a few counts were recorded for this clonotype. The rearrangement uses TRBV27 and TRBJ2-5; TRBD1 matches 7 bases. With V trimmed by 5 bases and J by 7 bases, 10 bases remained unmatched. Germline V gene data show CDR1 as MNHEY and CDR2 as SMNVEV (reference sequence). The CDR3 covers 14 residues. The CDR3 loop is CASSPGTESVTQYF. CDR3 DNA sequence: TGTGCCAGCAGTCCAGGGACAGAAAGTGTGACCCAGTACTTC.